This T cell receptor beta chain was observed in a study of cytomegalovirus exposure and HLA in healthy donors. As for the study in general: Within an early data release were roughly 90 million unique TCRs drawn from HLA-typed donors.

Study-level findings and limits: V segments that were indistinguishable, TRBV6-2 and TRBV6-3 among them, were omitted from analysis. CMV serostatus stood as the only immune exposure information on hand.

This cohort consisted of healthy bone marrow donors. V was clipped by 4 bases and J by 0 bases; unmatched bases: 8. The CDR3 loop spans 17 amino acids. Germline loops: CDR1 SGHRS, CDR2 YFSETQ. Primers for the PCR totalled 60 Vbeta and 13 Jbeta. Sequencing used immunoSEQ multiplex PCR; TCRdb keeps in-frame clones, though not all of them. The sample holds more than 95,000 clones, around 77% seen once. For this clone: Its antigen is still unknown.

The sequence was obtained from a woman in her 40s in good health and CMV-seropositive. V gene TRBV5-1 combines with J gene TRBJ2-1, with TRBD2 matching over 9 bases. Specimen: PBMCs. The CDR3 spells CASSPGLASSSYNEQFF. For the CDR3, the DNA is TGCGCCAGCAGCCCCGGACTAGCGTCTAGCTCCTACAATGAGCAGTTCTTC. Supplemented by reference TRBV5-1 and TRBJ2-1, the full variable domain reads KAGVTQTPRYLIKTRGQQVTLSCSPISGHRSVSWYQQTPGQGLQFLFEYFSETQRNKGNFPGRFSGRQFSNSRSEMNVSTLELGDSALYLCASSPGLASSSYNEQFFGPGTRLTVL.